This TCR beta chain stems from a study of shared clonotypes between healthy human individuals. Sorted-subset replicate PCRs used about 190 ng of genomic DNA. This amount corresponded to 33,000 or so T cell genomes. Original processing methods: With immunoSEQ giving junction-only sequences and no quality scores, filtering differed. Profiling relied on immunoSEQ multiplex PCR, and the TCRdb table lists in-frame clones only, not all of them. V and J calls and clone size are as listed in that table; D and trimming were resolved from the DNA. There are more than 2 million clones in the sample; 90% to 95% occur only once, and approximately 0.13% lies in the top ten. The CDR3 extends over 14 amino acids. Trimming shortened V by 6 bases and J by 0 bases, and 12 bases separated the two germline ends. In germline, CDR1 is SGHRS, CDR2 YFSETQ.

Material: naive CD4+ T cells sorted from blood. Specified subset: CD45RA+ positively selected. This TCR derives from a man between 18 and 35 years old in good health. The rearrangement links TRBV5-1 to TRBJ1-1; D is undetermined. CDR3: CASKEGLMNTEAFF. For the CDR3, the DNA is TGCGCCAGCAAGGAGGGCCTTATGAACACTGAAGCTTTCTTT.